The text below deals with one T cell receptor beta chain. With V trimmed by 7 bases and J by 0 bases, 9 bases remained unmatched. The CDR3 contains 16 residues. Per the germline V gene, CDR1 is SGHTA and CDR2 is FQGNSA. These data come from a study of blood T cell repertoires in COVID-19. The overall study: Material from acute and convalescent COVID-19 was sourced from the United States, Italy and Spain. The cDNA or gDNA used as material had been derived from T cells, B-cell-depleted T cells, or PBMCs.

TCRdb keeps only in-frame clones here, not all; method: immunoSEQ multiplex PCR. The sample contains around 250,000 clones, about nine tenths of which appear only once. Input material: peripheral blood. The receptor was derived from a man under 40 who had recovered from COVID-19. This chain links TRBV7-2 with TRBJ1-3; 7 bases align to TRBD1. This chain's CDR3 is CASTLYRGSSGNTIYF. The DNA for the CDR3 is TGTGCCAGCACCCTATACAGGGGCAGCTCTGGAAACACCATATATTTT.